These T cell receptor beta chains were read from a single sample in a study of T cell changes during pregnancy in multiple sclerosis. Only in-frame clones appear in the TCRdb table, and some are missing; sequencing was by immunoSEQ multiplex PCR. The table has tens of thousands of clones, 85% to 90% seen once. Sequenced sample: peripheral blood from another person, used as feeder cells. The receptors stem from a human donor whose cells served as feeder cells for cultures in a pregnancy study. Each CDR3 is given with its conserved first and last residue. A D gene is named only where the DNA matches it firmly. Size is stated for part of the rows, as once, few or many counts, or as a class when the clone is expanded.

j_call d_call clone_size v_call cdr3_nt cdr3_aa
TRBJ2-1 TRBD2 - TRBV18 TGTGCCAGCTCACCAATGGGTAGCGGGAGTCAGTTCTTC CASSPMGSGSQFF
TRBJ1-2 TRBD1 - TRBV4-3 TGCGCCAGCAGCAAGAATGGAGACAGGGTTTATGGCTACACCTTC CASSKNGDRVYGYTF
TRBJ1-4 TRBD1 - TRBV7-9 TGTGCCAGCACGACAGGGTCGGGGGGGAATGAAAAACTGTTTTTT CASTTGSGGNEKLFF
TRBJ1-1 - - TRBV7-9 TGTGCCAGCAGCTTAATGGAGTTCGACCGGTACTTCTTT CASSLMEFDRYFF
TRBJ2-3 TRBD1 - TRBV4-1 TGCGCCAGCAGCCAAGACGCCCCGGGACAGCTTCTCACAGATACGCAGTATTTT CASSQDAPGQLLTDTQYF
TRBJ1-5 - few TRBV2 TGTGCCAGCCTACTCCGGGAGAGTCAGCCCCAGCATTTT CASLLRESQPQHF
TRBJ1-5 - - TRBV13 TGTGCCAGCAGCTTAGGCAGGGACAATCAGCCCCAGCATTTT CASSLGRDNQPQHF
TRBJ2-2 TRBD2 few TRBV9 TGTGCCAGCAGCCCAGGGTGGCTAGCGGGGGGTAGGACCGGGGAGCTGTTTTTT CASSPGWLAGGRTGELFF
TRBJ1-2 - - TRBV5-1 TGCGCCAGCAGCTTGGGACCTAACTATGGCTACACCTTC CASSLGPNYGYTF
TRBJ2-1 TRBD1 - TRBV11-2 TGTGCCAGCAGCTCGACAGGGGTCGGTAATGAGCAGTTCTTC CASSSTGVGNEQFF
TRBJ1-1 - - TRBV30 TGTGCCTCCGGAGGTAGGGAGGGGTCAGAAGCTTTCTTT CASGGREGSEAFF
TRBJ1-5 - - TRBV18 TGTGCCAGCTCATCGTCGGGACCCAGCAATCAGCCCCAGCATTTT CASSSSGPSNQPQHF
TRBJ2-1 TRBD1 - TRBV27 TGTGCCAGCAAGGGACAGGGGGCGCGTGAGCAGTTCTTC CASKGQGAREQFF
TRBJ2-2 TRBD1 - TRBV6-4 TGTGCCAGCAGTGATCAGGGGGACACCGGGGAGCTGTTTTTT CASSDQGDTGELFF
TRBJ1-1 TRBD1 few TRBV4-2 TGTGCCAGCAGCCAGACGGGACAGGGGAAAGCTTTCTTT CASSQTGQGKAFF
TRBJ2-3 TRBD2 - TRBV7-2 TGTGCCAGCAGCTCCCCTAGCGGGGAGACAGATACGCAGTATTTT CASSSPSGETDTQYF
TRBJ1-6 - - TRBV9 TGTGCCAGCAGCGTAGAGACAATTGGAAATTCACCCCTCCACTTT CASSVETIGNSPLHF
TRBJ2-5 - - TRBV11-1 TGTGCCAGCAGGTCCGGGACGGATCAAGAGACCCAGTACTTC CASRSGTDQETQYF
TRBJ1-2 - - TRBV30 TGTGCCTGGGCGGCTGGAGCTTCTAACTATGGCTACACCTTC CAWAAGASNYGYTF
TRBJ2-3 TRBD2 once TRBV6-5 TGTGCCGCAGCCGGGAGGGTCACAGATACGCAGTATTTT CAAAGRVTDTQYF
TRBJ1-1 - once TRBV18 TGTGCCAGCTCACCACCGTATAGCCCGAACACTGAAGCTTTCTTT CASSPPYSPNTEAFF
TRBJ1-1 - once TRBV30 TGTGCCTGGAACCGAGGGGGGAACACTGAAGCTTTCTTT CAWNRGGNTEAFF
TRBJ2-7 - few TRBV6-5 TGTGCCAGCAGTCGTCGACAGGTTTCCTACGAGCAGTACTTC CASSRRQVSYEQYF
TRBJ2-1 - - TRBV29-1 TGCAGCGCCCCGACTAGTGAGGATTACAATGAGCAGTTCTTC CSAPTSEDYNEQFF
TRBJ1-5 - - TRBV6-6 TGTGCCAGCAGGCTGGGAGTGAGCAATCAGCCCCAGCATTTT CASRLGVSNQPQHF
TRBJ2-2 TRBD1 once TRBV5-4 TGTGCCAGCAGCTTGAGGTGGACAGGGGACACCGGGGAGCTGTTTTTT CASSLRWTGDTGELFF
TRBJ2-2 TRBD2 - TRBV14 TGTGCCAGCAGCCAAGATAGAGGACTAGCGGGATGGTTTTTTTCCGGGGAGCTGTTTTTT CASSQDRGLAGWFFSGELFF
TRBJ1-5 - - TRBV27 TGTGCCAGCAGCCCCTATAGCAATCAGCCCCAGCATTTT CASSPYSNQPQHF
TRBJ2-3 TRBD1 - TRBV10-2 TGCGCCAGCAGCCCTGGACAGGGGGGCACAGATACGCAGTATTTT CASSPGQGGTDTQYF
TRBJ2-7 - - TRBV11-2 TGTGCCAGCAGCTCTCGGACAGCCCTTGCCGAGCAGTACTTC CASSSRTALAEQYF
TRBJ2-1 - - TRBV21-1 TGTGCCAGCTGGCCGCCGGGGGGATCGTACAATGAGCAGTTCTTC CASWPPGGSYNEQFF
TRBJ2-5 - - TRBV29-1 TGCAGCGTCCCCGTGGAGCCCCTCCAAGAGACCCAGTACTTC CSVPVEPLQETQYF